Listed below are T cell receptor beta chains from one sample, sequenced in a study of cytomegalovirus exposure and HLA in healthy donors. Here immunoSEQ multiplex PCR was the method, and the copy in TCRdb shows in-frame clones only, minus some. The data show 120,000 or so clones, with 65% to 90% seen just once and less than 2.5% held by the top ten. The sequencing input was PBMCs. Receptor source: a woman aged 40 to 50 in good health and CMV-seronegative. Each CDR3 is given with its conserved first and last residue.

v_gene: TRBV18
CDR3aa: CASSQTGGSGNTIYF

v_gene: TRBV5-6
CDR3aa: CASSLSGLSYEQYF

v_gene: TRBV30
CDR3aa: CAWSIAGLKKTF

v_gene: TRBV9
CDR3aa: CASSGGLISYNEQFF

v_gene: TRBV2
CDR3aa: CASRISVDGGGQYF

v_gene: TRBV11-2
CDR3aa: CASSLGTLKPPQETQYF

v_gene: TRBV19
CDR3aa: CASQLGGANTQYF

v_gene: TRBV18
CDR3aa: CASSPPGDYYGYTF

v_gene: TRBV5-1
CDR3aa: CASSLESTSGETQYF

v_gene: TRBV2
CDR3aa: CARRTGNYGYTF

v_gene: TRBV5-8
CDR3aa: CASSLVLSLSGANVLTF

v_gene: TRBV5-1
CDR3aa: CASSILGEWYNEQFF

v_gene: TRBV2
CDR3aa: CASRTDNDGYTF

v_gene: TRBV19
CDR3aa: CASSRMDKFQSSGANVLTF

v_gene: TRBV5-1
CDR3aa: CASSLQGPNTEAFF